This passage covers 5 T cell receptor beta chains from one sample sequenced in a study of T cells after yellow fever vaccination. TCRdb processed the 5' RACE reads anew with MiXCR; each CDR3 protein has one entry. The data show roughly 250,000 distinct CDR3 sequences, approximately 13% seen once. The source material was CD4+ T cells sorted from PBMCs, sampled 45 days after the yellow fever booster vaccination. Every receptor here comes from a man aged 25-45 years who received the YFV17D yellow fever vaccine.

The rearrangement links TRBV20-1 to TRBJ2-7; tentative D call: TRBD1 (5 bases). With 1 base removed from V and 0 bases from J, the gap between germline ends came to 10 bases. CDR3 length: 14 residues. CDR1 is DFQATT and CDR2 is SNEGSKA in the germline V gene (reference sequence). The CDR3 loop reads CSARAQGTSYEQYF. The CDR3 nucleotides read TGCAGTGCTAGAGCCCAGGGTACCTCCTACGAGCAGTACTTC.

The chain combines TRBV5-5 with TRBJ2-5; D is ambiguous. With 4 bases removed from V and 5 bases from J, the gap between germline ends came to 18 bases. The CDR3 sequence is 15 residues long. CDR1 is SGHKS and CDR2 is YYEKEE in the germline V gene (reference sequence). CDR3 protein: CASSTGLLGRETQYF. CDR3 bases: TGTGCCAGCAGCACCGGGCTCCTTGGTCGGGAGACCCAGTACTTC.

This clonotype has a handful of counts. This CDR3 is CATRGLAGEGEQFF. The DNA for the CDR3 is TGTGCCACCAGGGGACTAGCGGGAGAGGGTGAGCAGTTCTTC. V gene TRBV24-1 combines with J gene TRBJ2-1, with 14 bases aligning to TRBD2. Germline CDR1 and CDR2: KGHDR and SFDVKD. This CDR3 comprises 14 residues. With 7 bases clipped from V and 9 bases from J, the junction kept 4 bases outside the gene matches.

This clonotype was observed at least ten times. The genes are TRBV6-1 and TRBJ1-2; D gene ambiguous. The CDR3 runs 15 residues. Germline-derived CDR1 and CDR2 are MNHNS and SASEGT. Between the trimmed V and J ends, which lost 6 bases and 4 bases, there was a span of 18 bases. As DNA, the CDR3 is TGTGCCAGCAGACGAGACCGAACCCTATCCTATGGCTACACCTTC. This encodes CASRRDRTLSYGYTF.

In this sample, this clonotype turned up a few times. The V call is TRBV4-2, the J call TRBJ2-5, with 8 positions matching TRBD2. V lost 3 bases to trimming and J lost 3 bases; unmatched junction nucleotides: 9. CDR3 size: 16 residues. CDR1 and CDR2 (germline): LGHNA, YNFKEQ. The CDR3 here is CASSHGTAGGEETQYF. The CDR3 DNA reads TGTGCCAGCAGCCACGGGACCGCGGGAGGAGAAGAGACCCAGTACTTC.